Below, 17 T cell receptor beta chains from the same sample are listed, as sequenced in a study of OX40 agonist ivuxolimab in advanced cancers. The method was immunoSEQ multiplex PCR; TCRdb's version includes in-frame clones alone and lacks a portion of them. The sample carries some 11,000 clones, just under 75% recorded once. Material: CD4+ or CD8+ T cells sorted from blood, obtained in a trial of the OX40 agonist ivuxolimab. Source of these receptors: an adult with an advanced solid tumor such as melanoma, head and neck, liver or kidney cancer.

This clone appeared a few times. The CDR3 nucleotides read TGTGCCAGCAGCTTTGACGGCTATGAAGCTTTCTTT. This sequence encodes CASSFDGYEAFF. The J gene is TRBJ1-1, the V gene TRBV7-9; D is ambiguous. V shed 3 bases and J shed 7 bases, with 9 bases lying between them. Germline-derived CDR1 and CDR2 are SEHNR and FQNEAQ (reference sequence). The CDR3 runs to 12 residues.

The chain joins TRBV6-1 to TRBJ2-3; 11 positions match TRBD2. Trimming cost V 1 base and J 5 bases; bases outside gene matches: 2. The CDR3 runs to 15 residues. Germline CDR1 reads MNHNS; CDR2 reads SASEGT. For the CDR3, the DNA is TGTGCCAGCAGTGAAGTAGCGGGAGGGGAAGATACGCAGTATTTT. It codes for CASSEVAGGEDTQYF.

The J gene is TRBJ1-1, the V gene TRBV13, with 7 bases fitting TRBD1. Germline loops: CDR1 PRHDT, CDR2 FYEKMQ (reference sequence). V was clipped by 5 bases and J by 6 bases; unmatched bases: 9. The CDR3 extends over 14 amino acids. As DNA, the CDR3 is TGTGCCAGCAGCCCAAACGACAGGGCATCTGAAGCTTTCTTT. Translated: CASSPNDRASEAFF.

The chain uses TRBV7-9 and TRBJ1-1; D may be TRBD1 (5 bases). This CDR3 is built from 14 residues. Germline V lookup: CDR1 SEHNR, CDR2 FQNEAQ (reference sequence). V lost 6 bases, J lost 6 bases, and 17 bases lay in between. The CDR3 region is CASSNRVGRAEAFF. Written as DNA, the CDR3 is TGTGCCAGCAGTAACCGTGTGGGGCGGGCTGAAGCTTTCTTT. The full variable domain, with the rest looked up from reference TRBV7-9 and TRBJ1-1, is DTGVSQNPRHKITKRGQNVTFRCDPISEHNRLYWYRQTLGQGPEFLTYFQNEAQLEKSRLLSDRFSAERPKGSFSTLEIQRTEQGDSAMYLCASSNRVGRAEAFFGQGTRLTVV.

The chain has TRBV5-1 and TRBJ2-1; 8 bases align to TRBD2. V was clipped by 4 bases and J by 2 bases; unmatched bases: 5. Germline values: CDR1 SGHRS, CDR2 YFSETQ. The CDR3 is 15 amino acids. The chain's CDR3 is CASSPTSGPYNEQFF. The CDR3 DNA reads TGCGCCAGCAGCCCAACTAGCGGCCCCTACAATGAGCAGTTCTTC.

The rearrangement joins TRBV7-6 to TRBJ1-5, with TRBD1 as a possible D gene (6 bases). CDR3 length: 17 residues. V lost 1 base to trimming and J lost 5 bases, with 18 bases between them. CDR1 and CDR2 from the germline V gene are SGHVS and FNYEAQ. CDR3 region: CASSLERGVGGDQPQHF. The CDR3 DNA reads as TGTGCCAGCAGCTTAGAAAGGGGGGTAGGCGGGGATCAGCCCCAGCATTTT.

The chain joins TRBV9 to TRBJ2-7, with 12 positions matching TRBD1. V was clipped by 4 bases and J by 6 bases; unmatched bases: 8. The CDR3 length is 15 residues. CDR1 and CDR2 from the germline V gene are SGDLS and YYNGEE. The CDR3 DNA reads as TGTGCCAGCAGCCCAGGGGGACAGGGGGCGTTCGAGCAGTACTTC. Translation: CASSPGGQGAFEQYF.

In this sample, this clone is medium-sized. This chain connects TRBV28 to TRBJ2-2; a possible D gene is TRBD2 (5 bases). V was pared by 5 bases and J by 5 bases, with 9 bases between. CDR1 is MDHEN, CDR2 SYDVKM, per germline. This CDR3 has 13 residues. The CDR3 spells CASSRRGTGELFF. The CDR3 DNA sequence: TGTGCCAGCAGTCGACGAGGGACCGGGGAGCTGTTTTTT. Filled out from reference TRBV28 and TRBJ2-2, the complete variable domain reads DVKVTQSSRYLVKRTGEKVFLECVQDMDHENMFWYRQDPGLGLRLIYFSYDVKMKEKGDIPEGYSVSREKKERFSLILESASTNQTSMYLCASSRRGTGELFFGEGSRLTVL.

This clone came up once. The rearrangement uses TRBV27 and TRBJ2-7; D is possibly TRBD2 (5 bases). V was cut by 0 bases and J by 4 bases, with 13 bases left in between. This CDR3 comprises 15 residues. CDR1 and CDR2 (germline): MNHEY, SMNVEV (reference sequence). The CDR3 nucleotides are TGTGCCAGCAGTTTATCACAAGCGGAGATTTACGAGCAGTACTTC. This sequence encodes CASSLSQAEIYEQYF.

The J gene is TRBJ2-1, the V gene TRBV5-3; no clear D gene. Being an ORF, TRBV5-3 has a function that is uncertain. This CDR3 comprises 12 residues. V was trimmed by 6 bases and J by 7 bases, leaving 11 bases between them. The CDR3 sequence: CARITPKNEQFF. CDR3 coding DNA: TGTGCCAGAATTACCCCGAAGAATGAGCAGTTCTTC.

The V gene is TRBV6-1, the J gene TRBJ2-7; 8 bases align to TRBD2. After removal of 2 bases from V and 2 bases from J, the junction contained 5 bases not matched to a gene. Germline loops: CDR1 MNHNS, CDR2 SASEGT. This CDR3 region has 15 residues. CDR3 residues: CASSESSGGPYEQYF. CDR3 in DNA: TGTGCCAGCAGTGAAAGCAGCGGGGGCCCCTACGAGCAGTACTTC.

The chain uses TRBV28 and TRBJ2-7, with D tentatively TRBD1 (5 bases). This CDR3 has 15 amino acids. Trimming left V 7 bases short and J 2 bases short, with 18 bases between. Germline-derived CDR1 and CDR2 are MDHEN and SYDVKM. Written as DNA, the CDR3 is TGTGCCAGCACTCCGACAGTCCCGGCTACCTACGAGCAGTACTTC. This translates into CASTPTVPATYEQYF.

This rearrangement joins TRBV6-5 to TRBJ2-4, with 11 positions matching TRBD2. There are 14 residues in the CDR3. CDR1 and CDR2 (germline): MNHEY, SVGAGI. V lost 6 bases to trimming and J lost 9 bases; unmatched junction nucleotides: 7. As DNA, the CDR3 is TGTGCCAGCAGCCTAACTAGCGGGAGAACCATTCAGTACTTC. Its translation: CASSLTSGRTIQYF.

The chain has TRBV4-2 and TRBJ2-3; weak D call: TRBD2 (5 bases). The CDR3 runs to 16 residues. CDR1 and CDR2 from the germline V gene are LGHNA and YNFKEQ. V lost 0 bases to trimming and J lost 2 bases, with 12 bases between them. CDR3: CASSQDWAGYTDTQYF. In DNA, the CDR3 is TGTGCCAGCAGCCAAGATTGGGCGGGCTACACAGATACGCAGTATTTT.

CDR3 coding DNA: TGTGCCAGTAGCCCGACTAGCGGGAGCCGTGAGCAGTACTTC. Its protein is CASSPTSGSREQYF. The rearrangement joins TRBV19 to TRBJ2-7, with 12 bases lining up with TRBD2. This CDR3 contains 14 residues. Germline values: CDR1 LNHDA, CDR2 SQIVND (reference sequence). The V segment lost 6 bases and the J segment 7 bases; nucleotides outside the gene matches: 7.

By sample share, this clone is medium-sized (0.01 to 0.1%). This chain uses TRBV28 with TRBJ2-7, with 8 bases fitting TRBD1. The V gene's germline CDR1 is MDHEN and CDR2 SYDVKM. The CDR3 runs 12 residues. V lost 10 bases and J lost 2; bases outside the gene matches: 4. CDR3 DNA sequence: TGTGCCACCGGACAGGGAGCCTACGAGCAGTACTTC. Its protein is CATGQGAYEQYF.

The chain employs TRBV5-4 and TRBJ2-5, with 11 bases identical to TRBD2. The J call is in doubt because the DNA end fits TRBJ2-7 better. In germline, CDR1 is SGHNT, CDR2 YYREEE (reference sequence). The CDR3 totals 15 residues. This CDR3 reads CASSPTLAGAYEQYF. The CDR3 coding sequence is TGTGCCAGCAGCCCGACACTAGCGGGAGCCTACGAGCAGTACTTC.